This record looks at one TCR beta chain sequence and its context. These data come from a study of blood T cell repertoires in COVID-19. Study-level background: Researchers got acute and convalescent COVID-19 samples from the United States, Italy and Spain.

The repertoire was sequenced with immunoSEQ multiplex PCR; TCRdb's copy has only in-frame clones and lacks some. Among some 260,000 clones, approximately 90% were seen once, and the ten largest hold 0.99%. The sample consisted of peripheral blood. This receptor was taken from a woman aged 40 to 50 who had recovered from COVID-19.

CDR3 amino acids: CASSLAYGNRKNTEAFF. In DNA, the CDR3 is TGTGCCAGCAGCTTAGCTTATGGGAACAGGAAGAACACTGAAGCTTTCTTT. The chain combines TRBV7-6 with TRBJ1-1, with D possibly being TRBD1 (5 bases). Per the germline V gene, CDR1 is SGHVS and CDR2 is FNYEAQ. Trimming removed 0 bases from V and 1 base from J, with 15 bases in between. This CDR3 has 17 residues.